The T cell receptor (beta chain) described here comes from a study of early T cells in non-severe SARS-CoV-2 infection. This clonotype has just a few counts. Its antigen remains unknown. General study points: In VDJdb matching, anti-spike CD8 responses were favored while private and CD4 specificities went missing.

V trimming: 4 bases; J trimming: 5 bases; junction bases outside the gene matches: 8. Germline loops: CDR1 DFQATT, CDR2 SNEGSKA (reference sequence). This CDR3 spans 14 amino acids. Unique molecular identifiers were affixed to single, distinct cDNA molecules. TCRdb used MiXCR to reprocess the 5' RACE reads, holding one entry per CDR3 protein. This sample has some 66,000 distinct CDR3 sequences; 13% occur once, and the top ten carry about 8.6%. This clonotype was sampled from an adult who was a healthcare worker with PCR-confirmed SARS-CoV-2 infection or an uninfected control (not recorded which). Material for sequencing was whole blood. This sequence joins TRBV20-1 and TRBJ2-5; 9 nucleotides line up with TRBD2. The CDR3 DNA sequence: TGCAGTGCTACAGGGTGGACTAGCGTGGAGACCCAGTACTTC. Its protein product is CSATGWTSVETQYF.